These T cell receptor beta chains were read from a single sample in a study of Ad26.COV2.S vaccination and SARS-CoV-2 variants. Some clones are missing from TCRdb's copy, which holds only in-frame ones; the method was immunoSEQ multiplex PCR. The data contain fewer than 400,000 clones, around 85% of them seen just once; the ten biggest clones take up under 4%. The sequencing used peripheral blood, collected in a trial of Ad26.COV2.S vaccine versus placebo. These receptor sequences come from a person aged 18-65 years who received the Ad26.COV2.S COVID-19 vaccine or a placebo. Each CDR3 is given with its conserved first and last residue. The order of the fields is CDR3 length, V gene, clone size, J gene, D gene, CDR3 protein, CDR3 DNA. D genes are given only for firm matches. Clone size, where shown, is once, few, many, or a class for clones that have expanded.

CDR3 length: 14
V gene: TRBV9
clone size: .
J gene: TRBJ2-5
D gene: TRBD2
CDR3 protein: CASSVSGGRETQYF
CDR3 DNA: TGTGCCAGCAGCGTTAGCGGGGGACGGGAGACCCAGTACTTC

CDR3 length: 17
V gene: TRBV19
clone size: .
J gene: TRBJ2-1
D gene: TRBD2
CDR3 protein: CASSIGRVSGGFNEQFF
CDR3 DNA: TGTGCCAGTAGTATAGGTAGGGTGAGCGGGGGGTTCAATGAGCAGTTCTTC

CDR3 length: 15
V gene: TRBV5-5
clone size: .
J gene: TRBJ2-7
D gene: .
CDR3 protein: CASSLPRDGVDEQYF
CDR3 DNA: TGTGCCAGCAGCTTGCCCCGGGACGGCGTTGACGAGCAGTACTTC

CDR3 length: 15
V gene: TRBV19
clone size: .
J gene: TRBJ2-7
D gene: TRBD1
CDR3 protein: CASSILGQGTYEQYF
CDR3 DNA: TGTGCCAGTAGTATACTGGGACAGGGTACCTACGAGCAGTACTTC

CDR3 length: 16
V gene: TRBV6-5
clone size: .
J gene: TRBJ2-2
D gene: TRBD2
CDR3 protein: CASSSRTSGGRGELFF
CDR3 DNA: TGTGCCAGCAGTTCCCGGACTAGCGGGGGAAGAGGGGAGCTGTTTTTT

CDR3 length: 15
V gene: TRBV18
clone size: .
J gene: TRBJ1-6
D gene: TRBD1
CDR3 protein: CASSPSTGDNSPLHF
CDR3 DNA: TGTGCCAGCTCACCCTCGACAGGGGATAATTCACCCCTCCACTTT

CDR3 length: 16
V gene: TRBV7-2
clone size: many
J gene: TRBJ1-6
D gene: .
CDR3 protein: CASSSWADRTHSPLHF
CDR3 DNA: TGTGCCAGCAGCTCGTGGGCTGACAGGACCCATTCACCCCTCCACTTT

CDR3 length: 16
V gene: TRBV7-2
clone size: once
J gene: TRBJ1-6
D gene: .
CDR3 protein: CASSLVGGLRGSPLHF
CDR3 DNA: TGTGCCAGCAGCTTAGTGGGTGGGTTGCGAGGATCACCCCTCCACTTT

CDR3 length: 18
V gene: TRBV4-3
clone size: .
J gene: TRBJ2-2
D gene: .
CDR3 protein: CASSQEAPGTARAGELFF
CDR3 DNA: TGCGCCAGCAGCCAGGAGGCCCCCGGGACTGCCAGGGCCGGGGAGCTGTTTTTT

CDR3 length: 14
V gene: TRBV7-2
clone size: .
J gene: TRBJ2-3
D gene: .
CDR3 protein: CASTLRYSIDTQYF
CDR3 DNA: TGTGCCAGCACACTCCGGTACTCTATTGATACGCAGTATTTT

CDR3 length: 16
V gene: TRBV5-4
clone size: .
J gene: TRBJ1-6
D gene: .
CDR3 protein: CASSLGSAGLNSPLHF
CDR3 DNA: TGTGCCAGCAGCTTGGGGTCAGCCGGTCTGAATTCACCCCTCCACTTT

CDR3 length: 15
V gene: TRBV5-1
clone size: once
J gene: TRBJ1-2
D gene: TRBD1
CDR3 protein: CASSLAAGGLRGYTF
CDR3 DNA: TGCGCCAGCAGCTTGGCGGCAGGGGGTTTGAGAGGCTACACCTTC

CDR3 length: 17
V gene: TRBV4-1
clone size: .
J gene: TRBJ1-2
D gene: .
CDR3 protein: CASSQGLKGGHGYGYTF
CDR3 DNA: TGCGCCAGCAGCCAAGGCCTCAAAGGGGGGCATGGCTATGGCTACACCTTC

CDR3 length: 13
V gene: TRBV12-3/TRBV12-4
clone size: .
J gene: TRBJ1-2
D gene: TRBD1
CDR3 protein: CASSHRGESGYTF
CDR3 DNA: TGTGCCAGCAGCCACAGGGGAGAAAGTGGCTACACCTTC

CDR3 length: 15
V gene: TRBV6-5
clone size: .
J gene: TRBJ2-3
D gene: TRBD1
CDR3 protein: CASSSGTGPTDTQYF
CDR3 DNA: TGTGCCAGCAGTTCCGGGACAGGTCCTACAGATACGCAGTATTTT

CDR3 length: 12
V gene: TRBV12-3/TRBV12-4
clone size: .
J gene: TRBJ2-3
D gene: .
CDR3 protein: CASRGPIDTQYF
CDR3 DNA: TGTGCCAGCAGGGGGCCGATAGATACGCAGTATTTT

CDR3 length: 13
V gene: TRBV5-1
clone size: .
J gene: TRBJ1-1
D gene: .
CDR3 protein: CASSLDSLQEAFF
CDR3 DNA: TGCGCCAGCAGCTTGGACAGCCTACAAGAAGCTTTCTTT

CDR3 length: 16
V gene: TRBV5-1
clone size: once
J gene: TRBJ2-7
D gene: .
CDR3 protein: CASSLLGQGDLYEQYF
CDR3 DNA: TGCGCCAGCAGCTTGTTAGGTCAGGGAGACCTCTACGAGCAGTACTTC

CDR3 length: 15
V gene: TRBV19
clone size: few
J gene: TRBJ2-2
D gene: TRBD1
CDR3 protein: CASSLTGGFTGELFF
CDR3 DNA: TGTGCCAGTAGTTTAACAGGGGGCTTCACCGGGGAGCTGTTTTTT

CDR3 length: 14
V gene: TRBV3-1/TRBV3-2
clone size: .
J gene: TRBJ1-1
D gene: TRBD1
CDR3 protein: CASRTGTVNTEAFF
CDR3 DNA: TGTGCCAGCAGAACCGGGACAGTGAACACTGAAGCTTTCTTT

CDR3 length: 16
V gene: TRBV4-3
clone size: .
J gene: TRBJ2-1
D gene: .
CDR3 protein: CASSQDLTGSYNEQFF
CDR3 DNA: TGCGCCAGCAGCCAAGATTTAACAGGGTCCTACAATGAGCAGTTCTTC

CDR3 length: 15
V gene: TRBV7-9
clone size: .
J gene: TRBJ1-4
D gene: TRBD1
CDR3 protein: CASSYRTGTNEKLFF
CDR3 DNA: TGTGCCAGCAGCTACAGGACAGGGACTAATGAAAAACTGTTTTTT

CDR3 length: 17
V gene: TRBV7-8
clone size: .
J gene: TRBJ1-5
D gene: .
CDR3 protein: CASSLDWALIWNQPQHF
CDR3 DNA: TGTGCCAGCAGCTTAGATTGGGCGCTAATTTGGAATCAGCCCCAGCATTTT

CDR3 length: 13
V gene: TRBV2
clone size: .
J gene: TRBJ2-1
D gene: .
CDR3 protein: CASILYSYNEQFF
CDR3 DNA: TGTGCCAGCATCCTATACTCCTACAATGAGCAGTTCTTC

CDR3 length: 14
V gene: TRBV27
clone size: .
J gene: TRBJ1-2
D gene: TRBD1
CDR3 protein: CASSLTGPNYGYTF
CDR3 DNA: TGTGCCAGCAGTCTGACAGGGCCCAACTATGGCTACACCTTC

CDR3 length: 13
V gene: TRBV19
clone size: .
J gene: TRBJ1-5
D gene: .
CDR3 protein: CASSQTRNQPQHF
CDR3 DNA: TGTGCCAGTAGTCAAACACGGAATCAGCCCCAGCATTTT

CDR3 length: 13
V gene: TRBV7-2
clone size: .
J gene: TRBJ1-1
D gene: .
CDR3 protein: CASSLESGVEAFF
CDR3 DNA: TGTGCCAGCAGCTTAGAAAGCGGGGTTGAGGCTTTCTTT

CDR3 length: 15
V gene: TRBV19
clone size: .
J gene: TRBJ1-6
D gene: .
CDR3 protein: CASRSPWQRNSPLHF
CDR3 DNA: TGTGCCAGTAGATCCCCGTGGCAGAGAAATTCACCCCTCCACTTT

CDR3 length: 15
V gene: TRBV11-3
clone size: .
J gene: TRBJ2-2
D gene: TRBD1
CDR3 protein: CASSLDRGWGGELFF
CDR3 DNA: TGTGCCAGCAGCTTGGACAGGGGGTGGGGCGGGGAGCTGTTTTTT

CDR3 length: 15
V gene: TRBV2
clone size: .
J gene: TRBJ2-7
D gene: .
CDR3 protein: CASSDSGSHSYEQYF
CDR3 DNA: TGTGCCAGCAGTGACTCGGGGTCCCACTCCTACGAGCAGTACTTC

CDR3 length: 15
V gene: TRBV6-5
clone size: .
J gene: TRBJ1-1
D gene: TRBD1
CDR3 protein: CASSYSGGQGGEAFF
CDR3 DNA: TGTGCCAGCAGTTACTCTGGGGGACAGGGGGGCGAAGCTTTCTTT